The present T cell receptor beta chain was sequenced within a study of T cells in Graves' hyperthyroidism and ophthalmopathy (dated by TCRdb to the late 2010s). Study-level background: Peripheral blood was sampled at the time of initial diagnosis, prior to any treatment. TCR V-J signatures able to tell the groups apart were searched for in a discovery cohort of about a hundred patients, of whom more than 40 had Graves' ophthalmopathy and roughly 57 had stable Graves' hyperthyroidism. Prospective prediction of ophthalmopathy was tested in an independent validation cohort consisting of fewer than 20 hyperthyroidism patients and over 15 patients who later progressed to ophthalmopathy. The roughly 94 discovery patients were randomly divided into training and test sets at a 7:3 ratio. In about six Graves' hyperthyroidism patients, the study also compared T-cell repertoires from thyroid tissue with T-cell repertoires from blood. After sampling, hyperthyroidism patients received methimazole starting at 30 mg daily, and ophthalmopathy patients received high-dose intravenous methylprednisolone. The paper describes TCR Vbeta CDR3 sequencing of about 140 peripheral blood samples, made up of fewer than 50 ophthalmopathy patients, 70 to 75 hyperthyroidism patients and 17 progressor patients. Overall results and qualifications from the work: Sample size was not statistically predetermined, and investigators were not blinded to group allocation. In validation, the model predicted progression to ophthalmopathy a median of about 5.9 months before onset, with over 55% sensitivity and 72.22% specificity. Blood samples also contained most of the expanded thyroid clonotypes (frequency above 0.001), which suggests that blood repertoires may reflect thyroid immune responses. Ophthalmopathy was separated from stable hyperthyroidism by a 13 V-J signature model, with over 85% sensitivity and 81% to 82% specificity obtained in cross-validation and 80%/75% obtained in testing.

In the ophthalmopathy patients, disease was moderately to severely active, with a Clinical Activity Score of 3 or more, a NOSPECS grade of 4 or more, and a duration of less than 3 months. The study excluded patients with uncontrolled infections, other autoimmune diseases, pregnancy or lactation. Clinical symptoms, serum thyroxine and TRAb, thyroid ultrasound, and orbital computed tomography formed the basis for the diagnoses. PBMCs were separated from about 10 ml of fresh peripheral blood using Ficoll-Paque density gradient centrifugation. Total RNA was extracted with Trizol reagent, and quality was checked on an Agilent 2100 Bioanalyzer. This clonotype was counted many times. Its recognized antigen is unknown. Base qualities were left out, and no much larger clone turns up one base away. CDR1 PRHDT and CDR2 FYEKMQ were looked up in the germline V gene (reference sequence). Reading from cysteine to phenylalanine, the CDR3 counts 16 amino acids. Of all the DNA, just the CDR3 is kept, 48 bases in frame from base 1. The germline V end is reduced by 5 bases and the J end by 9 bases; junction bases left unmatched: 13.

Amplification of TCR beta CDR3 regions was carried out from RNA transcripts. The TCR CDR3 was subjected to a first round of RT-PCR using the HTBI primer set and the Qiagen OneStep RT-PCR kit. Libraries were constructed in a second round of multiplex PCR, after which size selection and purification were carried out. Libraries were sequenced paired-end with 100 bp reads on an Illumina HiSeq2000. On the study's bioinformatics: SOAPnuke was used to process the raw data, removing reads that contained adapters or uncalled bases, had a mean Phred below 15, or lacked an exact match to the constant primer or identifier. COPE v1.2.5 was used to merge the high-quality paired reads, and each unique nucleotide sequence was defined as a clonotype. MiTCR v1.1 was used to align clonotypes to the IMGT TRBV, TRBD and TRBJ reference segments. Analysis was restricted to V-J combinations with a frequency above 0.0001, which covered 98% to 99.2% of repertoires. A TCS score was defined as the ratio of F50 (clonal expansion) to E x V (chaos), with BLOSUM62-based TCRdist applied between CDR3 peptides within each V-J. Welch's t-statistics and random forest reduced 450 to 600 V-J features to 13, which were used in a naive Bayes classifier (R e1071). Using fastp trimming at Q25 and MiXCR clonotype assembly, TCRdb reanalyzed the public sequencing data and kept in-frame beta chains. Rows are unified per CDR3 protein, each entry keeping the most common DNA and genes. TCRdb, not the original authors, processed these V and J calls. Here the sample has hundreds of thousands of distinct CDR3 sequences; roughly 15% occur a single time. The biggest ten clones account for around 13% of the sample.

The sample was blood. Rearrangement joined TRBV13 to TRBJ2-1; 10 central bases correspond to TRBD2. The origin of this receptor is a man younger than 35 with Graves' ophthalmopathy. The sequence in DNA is TGTGCCAGCAGCCCCTGGGCTAGCGGGGGCTTCGGTGAGCAGTTCTTC. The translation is CASSPWASGGFGEQFF.